This TCR beta chain is from a study of blood T cell repertoires in COVID-19 (TCRdb year 2020). Describing the broader study: The collaborator samples originated in the United States, Italy and Spain and spanned the acute and convalescent phases of COVID-19. Sample metadata almost always included a de-identified subject ID, COVID-19 status, age in years and sex. Samples were obtained from the ongoing ImmuneRACE study (first 160 participants) and from 1,254 subjects provided by 6 global collaborators. The repertoires were released in a freely available public database meant as a resource for research on the immune response to SARS-CoV-2. Where available, HLA class I and class II types were obtained from metadata supplied by the sample provider rather than from assay-based typing. Subjects who had been exposed to COVID-19, were actively infected with it, or had recovered from it provided the deeply sampled blood TCRbeta repertoires that made up the dataset. The prospective study material was composed of cDNA or gDNA derived from T cells, B-cell-depleted T cells, or PBMCs. The investigation overall reported the following: How much clinical and demographic metadata was included differed by source and by participant, and the metadata was provided uncurated.

The immunoSEQ Assay, a bias-controlled multiplex PCR, was used to amplify TCRbeta CDR3 regions from genomic DNA. The authors' analysis ran thus. The number of nucleated cells in each sample was estimated from the amplification of reference gene primers within the assay. To quantify the absolute abundance of each unique TCRbeta CDR3 rearrangement, sequence reads were collapsed and filtered. For each sample, productive Simpson clonality was calculated by taking the square root of Simpson's diversity index across productive rearrangements. The table was pulled from immuneACCESS by TCRdb, which kept in-frame rearrangements only. Such tables lose some clones; where checked, under half of the loss comes from unresolved V genes, and the rest has no known cause. Clonal size and the V and J genes are those of that table, whereas D and trimming came from the DNA. This sample has around 56,000 clones in its table, and approximately 88% of those were observed once. The top ten constitute around a fifth of the sample.

In regard to this clone: Its recognized antigen is unknown. There are no base qualities to consult, and no much larger clone falls within one base.

The CDR3 starts with the cysteine, ends with the phenylalanine, and has 15 residues. Here the CDR3 DNA is all that survives: 45 bases in frame from base 1. Via the germline V gene, CDR1 is MNHEY and CDR2 SVGAGI. Cut back by 5 bases and 0 bases, the V and J ends lie 14 bases apart. Collaborating institutions collected whole blood in K2EDTA tubes following their own protocols. For TCRbeta analysis, collaborator samples were shipped as frozen whole blood, as isolated PBMCs, or as DNA extracted from either sample type. The clonotype originates from a human donor in a cohort sampled during active COVID-19. Sequences were obtained from peripheral blood. The V and J genes are TRBV6-5 and TRBJ2-7; TRBD1 might be the D gene, on 6 matching bases. CDR3 region: CASSLTGSSSYEQYF. The nucleotide sequence reads TGTGCCAGCAGTCTCACAGGGTCTAGCTCCTACGAGCAGTACTTC.